This T cell receptor beta chain emerged from a study of blood T cells in healthy people across ages. Study observations and caveats: Donors of long life had a larger count of naive CD4+ cells and greater diversity than aged donors.

At least 5.5 micrograms of total RNA were extracted per sample. The authors ran a second PCR of about 7 to 11 cycles using a sample-barcoded 5' primer and a J-beta primer mix. A single record per CDR3 protein comes from TCRdb applying MiXCR to the 5' RACE reads. The table records roughly 800,000 distinct CDR3 sequences, under 30% of them present only once. Losses at the gene ends were 7 bases for V and 6 bases for J; bases not matched to a gene: 9. There are 14 residues in the CDR3. CDR1 and CDR2 (germline): SQVTM, ANQGSEA. As to this clonotype: Its cognate antigen is unknown.

These data also formed part of another study, on T cells of mothers and their children.

Sequenced sample: blood. This clonotype was obtained from a boy between 10 and 17 years old in good health. This sequence joins TRBV29-1 and TRBJ1-2; TRBD1 matches 12 bases. CDR3 DNA: TGCAGCGCCACCGGGACAGGGGGCGCGGATGGCTACACCTTC. It yields the protein CSATGTGGADGYTF. The entire variable domain, with the rest obtained from reference TRBV29-1 and TRBJ1-2, is as follows: SAVISQKPSRDICQRGTSLTIQCQVDSQVTMMFWYRQQPGQSLTLIATANQGSEATYESGFVIDKFPISRPNLTFSTLTVSNMSPEDSSIYLCSATGTGGADGYTFGSGTRLTVV.